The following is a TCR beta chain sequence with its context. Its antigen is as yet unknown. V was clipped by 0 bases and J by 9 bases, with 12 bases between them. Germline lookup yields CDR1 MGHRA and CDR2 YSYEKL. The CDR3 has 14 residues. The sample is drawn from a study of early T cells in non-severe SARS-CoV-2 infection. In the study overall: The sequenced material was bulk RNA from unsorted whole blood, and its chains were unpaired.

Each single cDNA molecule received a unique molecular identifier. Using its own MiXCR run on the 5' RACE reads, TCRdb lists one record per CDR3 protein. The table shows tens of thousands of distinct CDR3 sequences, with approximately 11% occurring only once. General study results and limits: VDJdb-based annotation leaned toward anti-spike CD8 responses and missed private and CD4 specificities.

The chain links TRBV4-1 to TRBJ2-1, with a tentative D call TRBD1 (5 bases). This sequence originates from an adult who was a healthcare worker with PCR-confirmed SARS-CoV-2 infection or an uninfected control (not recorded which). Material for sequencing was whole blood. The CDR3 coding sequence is TGCGCCAGCAGCCAAGAAGGGGCCTCTGGTGAGCAGTTCTTC. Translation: CASSQEGASGEQFF.